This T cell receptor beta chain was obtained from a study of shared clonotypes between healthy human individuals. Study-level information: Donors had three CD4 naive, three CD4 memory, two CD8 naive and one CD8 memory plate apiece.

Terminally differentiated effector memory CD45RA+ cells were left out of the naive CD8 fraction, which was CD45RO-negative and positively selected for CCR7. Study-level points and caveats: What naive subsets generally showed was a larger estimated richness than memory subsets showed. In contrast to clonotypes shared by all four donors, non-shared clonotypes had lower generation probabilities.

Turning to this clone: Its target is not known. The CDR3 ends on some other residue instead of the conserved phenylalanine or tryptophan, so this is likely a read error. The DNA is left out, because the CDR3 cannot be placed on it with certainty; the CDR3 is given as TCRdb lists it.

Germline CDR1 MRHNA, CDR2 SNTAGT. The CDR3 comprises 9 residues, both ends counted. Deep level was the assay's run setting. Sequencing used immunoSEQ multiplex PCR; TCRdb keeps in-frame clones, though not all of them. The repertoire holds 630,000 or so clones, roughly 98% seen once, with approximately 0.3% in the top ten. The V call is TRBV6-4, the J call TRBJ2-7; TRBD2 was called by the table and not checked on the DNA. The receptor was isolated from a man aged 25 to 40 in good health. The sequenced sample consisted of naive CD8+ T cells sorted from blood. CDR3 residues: CASSRRSGD.